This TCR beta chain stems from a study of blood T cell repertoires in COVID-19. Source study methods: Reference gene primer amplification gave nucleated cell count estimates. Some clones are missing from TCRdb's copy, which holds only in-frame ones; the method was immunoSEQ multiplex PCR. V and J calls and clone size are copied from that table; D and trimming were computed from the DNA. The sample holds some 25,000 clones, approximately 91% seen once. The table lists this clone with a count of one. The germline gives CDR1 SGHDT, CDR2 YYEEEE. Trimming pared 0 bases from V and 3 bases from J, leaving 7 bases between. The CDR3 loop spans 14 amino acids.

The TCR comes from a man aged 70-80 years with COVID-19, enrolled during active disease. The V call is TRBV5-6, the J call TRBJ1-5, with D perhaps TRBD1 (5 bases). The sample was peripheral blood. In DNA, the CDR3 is TGTGCCAGCAGCTTGGGACAGCTCAATCAGCCCCAGCATTTT. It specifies CASSLGQLNQPQHF.